This is a list of T cell receptor beta chains from one sample in a study of cytomegalovirus exposure and HLA in healthy donors. The repertoire was sequenced with immunoSEQ multiplex PCR; TCRdb's copy has only in-frame clones and lacks some. This sample carries more than 80,000 clones, roughly four fifths of them seen once, and the ten largest clones take 7% to 10%. The sequencing sample was made of PBMCs. These receptors came from a human donor in good health. CDR3s include the opening cysteine and the closing phenylalanine or tryptophan. The order of the fields is D gene, clone size, V gene, J gene, CDR3 protein, CDR3 DNA. A D gene is named only where the DNA matches it firmly. Clone size, where shown, is once, few, many, or a class for clones that have expanded.

D gene: TRBD1
clone size: NA
V gene: TRBV27
J gene: TRBJ1-1
CDR3 protein: CASSLRTGQTEAFF
CDR3 DNA: TGTGCCAGCAGTTTACGGACAGGGCAAACTGAAGCTTTCTTT

D gene: TRBD1
clone size: NA
V gene: TRBV7-9
J gene: TRBJ1-5
CDR3 protein: CASSLAGQGGQPQHF
CDR3 DNA: TGTGCCAGCAGCTTAGCCGGACAGGGCGGTCAGCCCCAGCATTTT

D gene: NA
clone size: NA
V gene: TRBV7-6
J gene: TRBJ1-6
CDR3 protein: CASSLGQGSPLHF
CDR3 DNA: TGTGCCAGCAGCTTGGGGCAGGGTTCACCCCTCCACTTT

D gene: TRBD2
clone size: NA
V gene: TRBV4-3
J gene: TRBJ2-7
CDR3 protein: CASSQEPSGTSSYEQYF
CDR3 DNA: TGCGCCAGCAGCCAAGAACCCTCCGGGACTAGCTCCTACGAGCAGTACTTC

D gene: NA
clone size: NA
V gene: TRBV11-3
J gene: TRBJ2-5
CDR3 protein: CASSLDGSAGETQYF
CDR3 DNA: TGTGCCAGCAGCTTAGATGGGTCAGCCGGGGAGACCCAGTACTTC

D gene: TRBD2
clone size: NA
V gene: TRBV10-3
J gene: TRBJ2-2
CDR3 protein: CAISEVAGGTGELFF
CDR3 DNA: TGTGCCATCAGTGAGGTGGCGGGAGGAACCGGGGAGCTGTTTTTT

D gene: TRBD1
clone size: NA
V gene: TRBV7-2
J gene: TRBJ2-7
CDR3 protein: CASSFVTGTGVYEQYF
CDR3 DNA: TGTGCCAGCAGCTTCGTAACCGGGACAGGGGTCTACGAGCAGTACTTC

D gene: TRBD1
clone size: NA
V gene: TRBV10-3
J gene: TRBJ1-4
CDR3 protein: CAISESMGQLNEKLFF
CDR3 DNA: TGTGCCATCAGTGAGTCGATGGGACAGCTTAATGAAAAACTGTTTTTT

D gene: TRBD1
clone size: once
V gene: TRBV11-3
J gene: TRBJ2-7
CDR3 protein: CASSSPGQGNEQYF
CDR3 DNA: TGTGCCAGCAGCTCGCCGGGACAGGGCAACGAGCAGTACTTC

D gene: NA
clone size: NA
V gene: TRBV19
J gene: TRBJ1-2
CDR3 protein: CASSLPPNRQANYGYTF
CDR3 DNA: TGTGCCAGTAGCCTCCCCCCGAACAGGCAAGCTAACTATGGCTACACCTTC

D gene: TRBD1
clone size: NA
V gene: TRBV30
J gene: TRBJ1-4
CDR3 protein: CAWSLPGQMKEKLFF
CDR3 DNA: TGTGCCTGGAGTTTACCGGGACAGATGAAGGAAAAACTGTTTTTT

D gene: NA
clone size: NA
V gene: TRBV7-9
J gene: TRBJ2-3
CDR3 protein: CASSLARVGGHPAGYTQYF
CDR3 DNA: TGTGCCAGCAGCTTAGCGCGGGTGGGGGGGCACCCGGCGGGCTATACGCAGTATTTT

D gene: NA
clone size: few
V gene: TRBV10-3
J gene: TRBJ1-6
CDR3 protein: CAISEIRQINSPLHF
CDR3 DNA: TGTGCCATCAGTGAGATAAGACAGATCAATTCACCCCTCCACTTT

D gene: NA
clone size: NA
V gene: TRBV29-1
J gene: TRBJ1-4
CDR3 protein: CSVFVREGDEKLFF
CDR3 DNA: TGCAGCGTTTTTGTACGGGAGGGTGATGAAAAACTGTTTTTT

D gene: NA
clone size: NA
V gene: TRBV6-6
J gene: TRBJ2-6
CDR3 protein: CASSYPTGSGANVLTF
CDR3 DNA: TGTGCCAGCAGTTACCCTACAGGGTCTGGGGCCAACGTCCTGACTTTC

D gene: TRBD1
clone size: NA
V gene: TRBV7-9
J gene: TRBJ2-7
CDR3 protein: CSSSSSLGQGAHSSYEQYF
CDR3 DNA: TGTTCCAGCAGCTCCTCCCTCGGGCAGGGGGCCCATAGCTCCTACGAGCAGTACTTC

D gene: TRBD1
clone size: once
V gene: TRBV9
J gene: TRBJ2-1
CDR3 protein: CASSVIVGQGPAGSGSYNEQFF
CDR3 DNA: TGTGCCAGCAGCGTAATTGTGGGACAGGGGCCGGCGGGCTCCGGTTCCTACAATGAGCAGTTCTTC

D gene: TRBD1
clone size: NA
V gene: TRBV4-3
J gene: TRBJ2-2
CDR3 protein: CASSQGQITGELFF
CDR3 DNA: TGCGCCAGCAGCCAGGGACAGATCACCGGGGAGCTGTTTTTT

D gene: NA
clone size: NA
V gene: TRBV11-2
J gene: TRBJ2-2
CDR3 protein: CASSLGRAVSGELFF
CDR3 DNA: TGTGCCAGCAGCTTAGGCAGGGCTGTTAGCGGGGAGCTGTTTTTT

D gene: TRBD1
clone size: NA
V gene: TRBV9
J gene: TRBJ1-6
CDR3 protein: CASSNQGDSYNSPLHF
CDR3 DNA: TGTGCCAGCAGCAACCAGGGGGATTCCTATAATTCACCCCTCCACTTT

D gene: TRBD1
clone size: NA
V gene: TRBV6-5
J gene: TRBJ1-2
CDR3 protein: CASSRGTGMDGYTF
CDR3 DNA: TGTGCCAGCAGCCGTGGGACAGGGATGGATGGCTACACCTTC

D gene: TRBD1
clone size: NA
V gene: TRBV2
J gene: TRBJ1-6
CDR3 protein: CASSEALPDREVGPLHF
CDR3 DNA: TGTGCCAGCAGTGAAGCGCTTCCCGACAGGGAGGTCGGCCCCCTCCACTTT

D gene: NA
clone size: NA
V gene: TRBV5-1
J gene: TRBJ1-2
CDR3 protein: CASSFDSRPESGYTF
CDR3 DNA: TGCGCCAGCAGCTTCGACAGCCGCCCAGAAAGTGGCTACACCTTC

D gene: TRBD1
clone size: many
V gene: TRBV6-6
J gene: TRBJ1-2
CDR3 protein: CASSQTGTQANYGYTF
CDR3 DNA: TGTGCCAGCAGCCAGACAGGGACTCAAGCTAACTATGGCTACACCTTC